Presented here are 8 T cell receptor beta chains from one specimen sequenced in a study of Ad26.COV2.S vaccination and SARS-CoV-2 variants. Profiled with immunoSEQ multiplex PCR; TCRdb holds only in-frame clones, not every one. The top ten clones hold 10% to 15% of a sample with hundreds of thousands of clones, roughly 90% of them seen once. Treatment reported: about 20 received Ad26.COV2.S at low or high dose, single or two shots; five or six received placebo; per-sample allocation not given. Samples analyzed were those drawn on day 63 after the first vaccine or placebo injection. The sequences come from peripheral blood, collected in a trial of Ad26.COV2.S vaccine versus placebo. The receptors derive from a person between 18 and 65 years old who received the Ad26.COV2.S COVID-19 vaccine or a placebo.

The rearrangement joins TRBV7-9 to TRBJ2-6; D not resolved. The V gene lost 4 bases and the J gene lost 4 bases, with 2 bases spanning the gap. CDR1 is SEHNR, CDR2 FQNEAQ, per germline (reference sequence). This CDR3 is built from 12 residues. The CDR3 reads CASSSGANVLTF. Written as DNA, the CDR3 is TGTGCCAGCAGCTCCGGGGCCAACGTCCTGACTTTC.

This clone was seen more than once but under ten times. The CDR3 is CASSYSGTSYEQYF. CDR3 in DNA: TGTGCCAGCAGTTACTCAGGCACCTCCTACGAGCAGTACTTC. This sequence joins TRBV6-2 or TRBV6-3 and TRBJ2-7, with D hard to call. Trimming took off 0 bases at V and 0 bases at J, with 6 bases between the two ends. Germline V CDR1 and CDR2: MNHEY, SVGEGT. This CDR3 comprises 14 residues.

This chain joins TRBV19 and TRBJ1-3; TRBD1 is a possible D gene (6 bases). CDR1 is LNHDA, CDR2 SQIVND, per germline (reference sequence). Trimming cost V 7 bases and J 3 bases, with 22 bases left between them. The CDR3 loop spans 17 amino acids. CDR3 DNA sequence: TGTGCCAGTAAAGCCGGGAGGCCGACAGGTCTTGGAAACACCATATATTTT. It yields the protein CASKAGRPTGLGNTIYF.

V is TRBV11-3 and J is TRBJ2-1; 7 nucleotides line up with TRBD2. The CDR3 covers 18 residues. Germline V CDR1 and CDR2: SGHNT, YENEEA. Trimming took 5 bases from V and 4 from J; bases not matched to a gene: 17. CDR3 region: CASSPGRWRAGGYNEQFF. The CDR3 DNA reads TGTGCCAGCAGCCCGGGCAGGTGGAGGGCCGGGGGGTACAATGAGCAGTTCTTC.

The CDR3 loop is CASRSAETQYF. CDR3 in DNA: TGTGCCAGCAGGTCGGCGGAGACCCAGTACTTC. The genes are TRBV5-5 and TRBJ2-5; D is ambiguous. Germline lookup yields CDR1 SGHKS and CDR2 YYEKEE (reference sequence). Trimming pared 5 bases from V and 5 bases from J, leaving 7 bases between. The CDR3 runs 11 residues.

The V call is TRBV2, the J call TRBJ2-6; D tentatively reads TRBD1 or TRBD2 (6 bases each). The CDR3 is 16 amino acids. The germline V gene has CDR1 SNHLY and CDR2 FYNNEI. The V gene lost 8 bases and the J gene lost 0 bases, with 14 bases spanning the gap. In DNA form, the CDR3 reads TGTGCCAGCGGAGGGACACGAGTCTCTGGGGCCAACGTCCTGACTTTC. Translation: CASGGTRVSGANVLTF.

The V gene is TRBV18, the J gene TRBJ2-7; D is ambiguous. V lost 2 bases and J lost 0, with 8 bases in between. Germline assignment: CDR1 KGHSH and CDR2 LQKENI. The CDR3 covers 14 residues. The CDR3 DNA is TGTGCCAGCTCACCAGATTTCTCCTCCTACGAGCAGTACTTC. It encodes CASSPDFSSYEQYF.

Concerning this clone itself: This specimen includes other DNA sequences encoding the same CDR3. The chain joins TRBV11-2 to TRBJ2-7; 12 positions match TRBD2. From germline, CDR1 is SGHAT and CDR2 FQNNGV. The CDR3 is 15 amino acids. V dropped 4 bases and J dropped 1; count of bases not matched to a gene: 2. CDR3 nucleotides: TGTGCCAGCAGCTCACTAGCGGGAGGTTCCTACGAGCAGTACTTC. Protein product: CASSSLAGGSYEQYF.